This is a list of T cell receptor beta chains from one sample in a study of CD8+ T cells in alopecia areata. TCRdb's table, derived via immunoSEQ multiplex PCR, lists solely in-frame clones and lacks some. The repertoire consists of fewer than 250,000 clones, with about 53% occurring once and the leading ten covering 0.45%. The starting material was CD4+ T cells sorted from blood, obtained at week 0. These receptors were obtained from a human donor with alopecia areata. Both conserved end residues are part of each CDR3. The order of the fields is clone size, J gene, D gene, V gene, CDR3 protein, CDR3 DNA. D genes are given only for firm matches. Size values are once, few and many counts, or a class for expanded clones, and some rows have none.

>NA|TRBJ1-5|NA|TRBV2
CASSVDQPQHF
TGTGCCAGCAGTGTGGATCAGCCCCAGCATTTT
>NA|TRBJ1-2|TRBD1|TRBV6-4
CASSVGTGPYGYTF
TGTGCCAGCAGTGTGGGGACAGGGCCATATGGCTACACCTTC
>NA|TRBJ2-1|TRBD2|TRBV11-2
CASSLGREYNEQFF
TGTGCCAGCAGCTTAGGGCGGGAGTACAATGAGCAGTTCTTC
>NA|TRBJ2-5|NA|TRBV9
CASSVYGQETQYF
TGTGCCAGCAGCGTTTACGGGCAAGAGACCCAGTACTTC
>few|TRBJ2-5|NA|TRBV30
CAWSGTDVGTQYF
TGTGCCTGGAGTGGCACGGACGTTGGGACCCAGTACTTC
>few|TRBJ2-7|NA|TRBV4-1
CASSQDRNEQYF
TGCGCCAGCAGCCAAGATCGAAACGAGCAGTACTTC
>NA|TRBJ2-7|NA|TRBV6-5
CASSYSLQLIYEQYF
TGTGCCAGCAGTTACTCGCTCCAGCTTATCTACGAGCAGTACTTC
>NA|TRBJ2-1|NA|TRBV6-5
CASSRDPAYEQFF
TGTGCCAGCAGCCGCGACCCCGCATATGAGCAGTTCTTC
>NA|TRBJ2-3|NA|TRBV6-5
CASSRSGYTQYF
TGTGCCAGCAGTCGAAGCGGGTATACGCAGTATTTT
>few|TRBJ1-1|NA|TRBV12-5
CASQQWAGNTEAFF
TGTGCTAGTCAGCAGTGGGCAGGAAACACTGAAGCTTTCTTT
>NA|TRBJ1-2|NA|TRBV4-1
CASSQVFRTSGANYGYTF
TGCGCCAGCAGCCAAGTATTTCGGACGTCGGGAGCCAACTATGGCTACACCTTC
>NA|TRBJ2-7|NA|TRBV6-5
CASSEGLDRDEQYF
TGTGCCAGCAGTGAAGGGCTAGATCGGGACGAGCAGTACTTC
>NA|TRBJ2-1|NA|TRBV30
CAWSLSSTGFYNEQFF
TGTGCCTGGAGCCTCTCCTCTACAGGGTTCTACAATGAGCAGTTCTTC
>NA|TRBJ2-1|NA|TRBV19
CASRRGSYNEQFF
TGTGCCAGTAGACGGGGTTCCTACAATGAGCAGTTCTTC
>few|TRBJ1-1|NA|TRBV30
CAWSVQGTEAFF
TGTGCCTGGAGTGTACAGGGCACTGAAGCTTTCTTT
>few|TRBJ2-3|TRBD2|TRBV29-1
CSVRTRLADTQYF
TGCAGCGTCCGGACTAGGCTGGCAGATACGCAGTATTTT
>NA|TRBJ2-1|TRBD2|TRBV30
CAWSAPSGGARDEQFF
TGTGCCTGGAGTGCTCCTAGCGGGGGGGCCAGGGATGAGCAGTTCTTC
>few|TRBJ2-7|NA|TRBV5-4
CASSRGQDFYEQYF
TGTGCCAGCAGCCGGGGACAAGACTTCTACGAGCAGTACTTC